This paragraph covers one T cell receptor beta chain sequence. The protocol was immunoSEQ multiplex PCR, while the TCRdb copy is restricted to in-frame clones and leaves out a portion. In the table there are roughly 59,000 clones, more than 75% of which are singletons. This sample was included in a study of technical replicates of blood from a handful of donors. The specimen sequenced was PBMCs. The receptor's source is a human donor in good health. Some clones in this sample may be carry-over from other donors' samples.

DNA of the CDR3: TGCAGCGTCACCGGGACTAGCGGGGGGGCCCATGAGCAGTTCTTC. It encodes CSVTGTSGGAHEQFF. The V and J genes are TRBV29-1 and TRBJ2-1; 16 bases are a match to TRBD2. V gave up 6 bases and J gave up 8 bases; unmatched junction bases: 7. Germline V gene sequence: CDR1 SQVTM, CDR2 ANQGSEA. The CDR3 has 15 amino acids.